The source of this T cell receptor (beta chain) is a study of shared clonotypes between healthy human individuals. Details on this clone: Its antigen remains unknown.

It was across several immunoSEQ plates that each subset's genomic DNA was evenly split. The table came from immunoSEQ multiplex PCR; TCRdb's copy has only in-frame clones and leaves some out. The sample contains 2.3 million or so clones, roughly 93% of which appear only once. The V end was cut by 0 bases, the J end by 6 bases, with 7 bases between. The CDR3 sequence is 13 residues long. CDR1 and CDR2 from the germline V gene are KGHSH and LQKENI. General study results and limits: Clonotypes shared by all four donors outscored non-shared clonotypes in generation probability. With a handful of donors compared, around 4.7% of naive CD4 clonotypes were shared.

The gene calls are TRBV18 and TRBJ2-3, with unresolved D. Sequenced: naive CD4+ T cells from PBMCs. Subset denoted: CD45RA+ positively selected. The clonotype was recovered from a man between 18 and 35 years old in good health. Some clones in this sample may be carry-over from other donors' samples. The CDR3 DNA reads TGTGCCAGCTCACCACCTGTGGTGGATACGCAGTATTTT. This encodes CASSPPVVDTQYF.